This TCR beta chain is drawn from a study of beta chain features in type 1 diabetes (dated by TCRdb to about 2018). A note on the overall study: Mean age, gender distribution, total cell number and subset yield were not different between patients and healthy donors. A total of approximately 100,000,000 sorted cells were examined across all samples, and the number of cells per subset was strongly correlated with RNA yield. In the study, TCRB repertoires of sorted circulating CD4+ T cell subsets from recently diagnosed type 1 diabetes patients were compared with those of matched healthy donors. Whereas all 28 donors provided naive and central memory subsets, regulatory and stem cell-like memory subsets were isolated from just 8 patients and roughly eight healthy donors. Summary of the overall study and its limitations: PCR might favor shorter templates, but patient and control samples were amplified and corrected together, so any skew would affect both groups equally. Naive, central memory and regulatory TCRB repertoires appeared more similar among patients than among healthy donors. Because cDNA was sequenced instead of genomic DNA, highly expressing activated cells could be over-represented, though the groups showed no difference in activation or CD3 levels. Type 1 diabetes patients showed a moderate but significant shortening of TCRB CDR3 length in all four CD4+ subsets. Because the HLA sub-analyses included only small numbers of individuals, any influence of HLA type on TCRB rearrangement was left unresolved. Patients with type 1 diabetes made fewer insertions and deleted more nucleotides at VDJ recombination sites, implying thymic rearrangement abnormalities.

A few counts support this clone. There is no known antigen for this receptor. There are no base qualities to consult, and no much larger clone falls within one base. Each donor gave one peripheral blood draw, averaging roughly 120 mL, which was collected into heparinised tubes. Naive, central memory, regulatory and stem cell-like memory CD4+ T cells were sorted on a BD FACSAria II using a panel including CD45RO, CCR7, CD25, CD127, CD95 and CD27. Purity was above 95% for every sorted population. Right away, PBMCs were isolated by Lymphoprep density gradient centrifugation and were stained directly, with no culture step. So that batch effects would be minimized, each experiment stained and sorted samples in pairs, pairing one healthy donor with one patient. The junction shows trimming of 3 bases on V and 1 base on J, plus 5 bases between the germline ends. Sequences LNHNV (CDR1) and YYDKDF (CDR2) are obtained from the germline V gene (reference sequence). Measured from the cysteine to the phenylalanine, the CDR3 is 13 residues long. Here the CDR3 DNA is all that survives: 39 bases in frame from base 1.

The High Capacity cDNA Reverse Transcription Kit was used to reverse transcribe all of the isolated RNA, meaning that expressed TCRB transcripts were what got sequenced. Naive, central memory and regulatory T cell samples underwent deep immunoSEQ sequencing, averaging around 3.9 million total reads per sample. Sorted cells were lysed in RLT buffer, and RNA was extracted using DNase-treated RNeasy Micro or Mini kits according to cell number. Each cell subset was processed on its own to prevent cross-contamination, while patient and healthy donor samples were processed together. Using the immunoSEQ multiplex PCR, TCRB sequences were amplified from cDNA into 87-bp fragments spanning the CDR3 region. Amplicons were sequenced on the Illumina HiSeq platform. Per the source publication's procedure: Synthetic template baselines were used to correct PCR bias computationally, reads within Hamming distance 2 were collapsed, and singletons that could not be merged were discarded. Reads were aligned against IMGT to assign V, D and J genes, CDR3 length and insertions or deletions at six rearrangement sites. Within each subset, clonotype counts were normalized to sorted cell number, and only after that were true diversity and Gini coefficients computed with the tcR R package. The overlap coefficient, calculated on TCRB nucleotide sequences, was used to quantify repertoire sharing. Out-of-frame TCRB sequences from naive cells were analyzed to stand in for the pre-selection repertoire. TCRdb provides this immuneACCESS table in a form limited to in-frame rearrangements. Some clones are lacking; in checked studies, under half of them reflect an unresolved V gene, and why the rest are absent is not known. D and trimming come from the DNA, and the V and J calls and clone size come from that table. The sample contains over 500,000 clones, roughly 16% of them found a single time. The ten largest account for about 0.087% of the sample.

The V gene is TRBV15 and the J gene is TRBJ2-3, with a weak D call of TRBD1 (5 bases match). The sequence was obtained from a man aged 18 to 30 in good health. The sample taken for sequencing was naive CD4+ T cells from blood. This specimen's cell subset or site label, per the study, means: true naive CD4+ T cells. CDR3 sequence: CATSRTGTDTQYF. The DNA sequence is TGTGCCACCAGCAGGACAGGCACAGATACGCAGTATTTT.